The sample holds many counts of the clone carrying this T cell receptor (beta chain). These data come from a study of response to subunit inactivated influenza vaccine. TCRdb fed the RT-PCR reads into MiXCR, producing one record per CDR3 protein. The data hold 500,000 to 600,000 distinct CDR3 sequences, with approximately 10% observed a single time. The CDR3 covers 14 residues. Germline V gives CDR1 SEHNR, CDR2 FQNEAQ (reference sequence). Trimming removed 7 bases at V and 0 bases at J, with 11 bases between. These same data were also listed under a study on T cells expressing NK-cell markers. That publication notes: UMIs accompanied the 5'RACE template switching by which TCR beta cDNA was made. HCMV serostatus: seven of eight sequenced donors positive, one negative. Of CD8+ T cells, roughly 1.0-7.5% belonged to dominant NKG2C+ clonotypes in five to seven donors. The study found these clonotypes also leading the CD3+CD56-NKG2C+ fraction in a few donors.

The TCR comes from a man between 50 and 59 years old who received an inactivated influenza vaccine. Source: PBMCs from blood, taken on the day of vaccination. The gene calls are TRBV7-9 and TRBJ2-3; D not certain. DNA for the CDR3: TGTGCCAGCAAACGTGACCTTAGCACAGATACGCAGTATTTT. Protein: CASKRDLSTDTQYF.